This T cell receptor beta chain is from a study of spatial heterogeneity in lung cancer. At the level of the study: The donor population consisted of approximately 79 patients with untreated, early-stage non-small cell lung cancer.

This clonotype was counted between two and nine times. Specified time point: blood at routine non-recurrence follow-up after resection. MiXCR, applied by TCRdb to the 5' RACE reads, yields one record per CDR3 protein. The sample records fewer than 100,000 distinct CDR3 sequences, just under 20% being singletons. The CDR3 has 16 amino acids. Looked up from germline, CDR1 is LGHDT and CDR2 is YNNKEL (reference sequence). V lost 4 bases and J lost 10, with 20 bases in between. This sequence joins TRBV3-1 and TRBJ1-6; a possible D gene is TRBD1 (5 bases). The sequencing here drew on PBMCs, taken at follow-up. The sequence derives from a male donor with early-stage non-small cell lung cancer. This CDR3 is CASSPAGNGARSPLHF. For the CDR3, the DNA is TGTGCCAGCAGCCCGGCAGGTAATGGGGCGAGGTCACCCCTCCACTTT.